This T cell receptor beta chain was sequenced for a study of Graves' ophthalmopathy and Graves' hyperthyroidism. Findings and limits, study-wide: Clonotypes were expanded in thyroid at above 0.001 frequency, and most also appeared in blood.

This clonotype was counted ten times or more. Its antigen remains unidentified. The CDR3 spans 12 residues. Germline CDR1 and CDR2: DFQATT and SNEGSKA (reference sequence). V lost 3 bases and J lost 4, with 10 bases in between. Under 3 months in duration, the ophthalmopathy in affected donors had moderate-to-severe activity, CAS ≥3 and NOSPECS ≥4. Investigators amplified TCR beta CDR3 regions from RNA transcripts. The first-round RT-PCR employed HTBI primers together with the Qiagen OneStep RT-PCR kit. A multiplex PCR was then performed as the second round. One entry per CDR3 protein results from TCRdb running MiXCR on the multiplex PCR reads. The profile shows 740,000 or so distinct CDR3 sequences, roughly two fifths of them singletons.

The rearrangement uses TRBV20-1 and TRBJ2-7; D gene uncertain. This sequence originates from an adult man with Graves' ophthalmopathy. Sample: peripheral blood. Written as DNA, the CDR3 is TGCAGTGCTAGCGAGCAGGAATACGAGCAGTACTTC. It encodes CSASEQEYEQYF.